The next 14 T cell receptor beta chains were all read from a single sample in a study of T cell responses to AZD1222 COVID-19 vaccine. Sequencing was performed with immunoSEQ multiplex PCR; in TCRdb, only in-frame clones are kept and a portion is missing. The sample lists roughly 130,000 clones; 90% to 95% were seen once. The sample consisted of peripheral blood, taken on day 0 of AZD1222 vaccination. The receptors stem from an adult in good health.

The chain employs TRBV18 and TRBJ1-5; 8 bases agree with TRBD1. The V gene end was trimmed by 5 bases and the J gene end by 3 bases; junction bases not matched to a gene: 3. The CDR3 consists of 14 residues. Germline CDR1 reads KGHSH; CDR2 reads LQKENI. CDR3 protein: CASSSQGANQPQHF. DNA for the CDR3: TGTGCCAGCTCATCCCAGGGGGCCAATCAGCCCCAGCATTTT.

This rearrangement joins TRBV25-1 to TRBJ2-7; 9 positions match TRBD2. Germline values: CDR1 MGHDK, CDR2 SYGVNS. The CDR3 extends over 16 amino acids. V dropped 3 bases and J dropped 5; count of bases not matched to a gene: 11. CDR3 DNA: TGTGCCAGCAGTGACCCCAAGGCTAGCGGGATCCACGAGCAGTACTTC. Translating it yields CASSDPKASGIHEQYF.

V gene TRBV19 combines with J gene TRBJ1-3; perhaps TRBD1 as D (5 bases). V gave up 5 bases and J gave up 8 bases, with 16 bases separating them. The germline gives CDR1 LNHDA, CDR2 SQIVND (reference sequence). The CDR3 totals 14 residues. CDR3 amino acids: CASSPGNPGHTIYF. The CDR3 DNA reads TGTGCCAGTAGTCCGGGCAACCCAGGGCACACCATATATTTT.

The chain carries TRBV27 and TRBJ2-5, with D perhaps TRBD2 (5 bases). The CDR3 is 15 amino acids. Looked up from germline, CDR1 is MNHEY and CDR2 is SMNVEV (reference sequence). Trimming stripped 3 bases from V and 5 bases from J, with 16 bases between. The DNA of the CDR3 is TGTGCCAGCAGTTTCGGAACTCCACCGGGGGAGACCCAGTACTTC. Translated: CASSFGTPPGETQYF.

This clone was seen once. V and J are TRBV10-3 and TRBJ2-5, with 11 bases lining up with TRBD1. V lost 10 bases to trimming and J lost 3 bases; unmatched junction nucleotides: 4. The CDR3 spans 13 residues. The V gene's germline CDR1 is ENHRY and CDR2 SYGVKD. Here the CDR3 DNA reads TGTGCCACCAGGACAGGGGGCGAAGAGACCCAGTACTTC. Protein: CATRTGGEETQYF.

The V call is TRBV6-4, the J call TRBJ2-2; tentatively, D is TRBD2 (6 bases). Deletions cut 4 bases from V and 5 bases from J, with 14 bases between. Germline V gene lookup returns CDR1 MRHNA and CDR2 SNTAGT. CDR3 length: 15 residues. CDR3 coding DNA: TGTGCCAGCAGTGGGGGTAGCGGAGGGACCGGGGAGCTGTTTTTT. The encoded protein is CASSGGSGGTGELFF.

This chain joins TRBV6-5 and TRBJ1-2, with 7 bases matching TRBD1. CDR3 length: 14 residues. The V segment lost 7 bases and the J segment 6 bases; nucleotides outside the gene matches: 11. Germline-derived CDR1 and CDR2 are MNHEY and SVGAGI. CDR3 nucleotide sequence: TGTGCCAGCACCCAGGGGCAGGGGGAGAATGGCTACACCTTC. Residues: CASTQGQGENGYTF.

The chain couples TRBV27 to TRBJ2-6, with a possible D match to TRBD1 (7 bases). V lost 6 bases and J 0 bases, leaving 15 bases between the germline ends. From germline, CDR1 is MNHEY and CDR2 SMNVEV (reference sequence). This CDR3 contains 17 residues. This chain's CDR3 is CASRGGQLSSGANVLTF. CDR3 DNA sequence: TGTGCCAGCAGGGGGGGACAGTTAAGCTCTGGGGCCAACGTCCTGACTTTC.

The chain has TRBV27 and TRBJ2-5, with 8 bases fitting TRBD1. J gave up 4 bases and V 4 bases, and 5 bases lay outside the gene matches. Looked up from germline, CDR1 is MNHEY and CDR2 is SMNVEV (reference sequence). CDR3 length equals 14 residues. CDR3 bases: TGTGCCAGCAGTTCCAGGGGGCGCGTAGAGACCCAGTACTTC. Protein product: CASSSRGRVETQYF.

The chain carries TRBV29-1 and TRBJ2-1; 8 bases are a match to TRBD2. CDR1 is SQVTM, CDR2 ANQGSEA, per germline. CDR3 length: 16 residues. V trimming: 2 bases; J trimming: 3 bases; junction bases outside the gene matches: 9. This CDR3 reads CSVEKRGGRHYNEQFF. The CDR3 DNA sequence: TGCAGCGTTGAAAAGAGGGGCGGGAGGCACTACAATGAGCAGTTCTTC.

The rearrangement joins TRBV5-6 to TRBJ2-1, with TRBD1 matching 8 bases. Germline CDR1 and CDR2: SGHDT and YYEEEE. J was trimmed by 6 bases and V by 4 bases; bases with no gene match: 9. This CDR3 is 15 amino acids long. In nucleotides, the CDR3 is TGTGCCAGCAGCCCGCAGGGGGCCCCCGGCAATGAGCAGTTCTTC. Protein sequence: CASSPQGAPGNEQFF.

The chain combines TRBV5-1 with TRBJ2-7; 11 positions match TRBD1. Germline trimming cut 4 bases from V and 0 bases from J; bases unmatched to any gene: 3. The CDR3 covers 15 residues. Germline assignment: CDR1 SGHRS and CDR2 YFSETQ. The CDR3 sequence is CASSPDRGLSYEQYF. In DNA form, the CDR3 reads TGCGCCAGCAGCCCGGACAGGGGGCTCTCCTACGAGCAGTACTTC.

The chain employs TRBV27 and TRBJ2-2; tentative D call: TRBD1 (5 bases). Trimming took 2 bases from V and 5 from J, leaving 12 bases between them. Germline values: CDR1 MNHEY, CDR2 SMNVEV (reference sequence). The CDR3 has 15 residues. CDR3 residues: CASSLPYPGTGELFF. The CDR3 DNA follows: TGTGCCAGCAGTTTACCTTACCCAGGGACCGGGGAGCTGTTTTTT.

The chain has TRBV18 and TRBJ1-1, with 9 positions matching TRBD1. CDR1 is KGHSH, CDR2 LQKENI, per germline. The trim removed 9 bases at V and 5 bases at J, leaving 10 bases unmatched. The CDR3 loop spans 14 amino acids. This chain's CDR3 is CASASGQGRTEAFF. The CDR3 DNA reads TGTGCCAGTGCCTCTGGACAGGGGAGGACTGAAGCTTTCTTT. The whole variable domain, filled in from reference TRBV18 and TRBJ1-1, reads NAGVMQNPRHLVRRRGQEARLRCSPMKGHSHVYWYRQLPEEGLKFMVYLQKENIIDESGMPKERFSAEFPKEGPSILRIQQVVRGDSAAYFCASASGQGRTEAFFGQGTRLTVV.